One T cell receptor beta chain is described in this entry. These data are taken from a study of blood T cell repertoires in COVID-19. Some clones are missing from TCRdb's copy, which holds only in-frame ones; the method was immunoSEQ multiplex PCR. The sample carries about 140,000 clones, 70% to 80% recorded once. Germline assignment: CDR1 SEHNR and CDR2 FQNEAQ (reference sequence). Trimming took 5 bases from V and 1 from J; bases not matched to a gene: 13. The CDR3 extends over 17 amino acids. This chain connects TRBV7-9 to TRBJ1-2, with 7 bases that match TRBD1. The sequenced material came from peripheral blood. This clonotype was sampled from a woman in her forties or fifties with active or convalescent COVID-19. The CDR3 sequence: CASSPGQATLSNYGYTF. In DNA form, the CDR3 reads TGTGCCAGCAGCCCCGGACAGGCGACACTCAGTAACTATGGCTACACCTTC.